Below are 20 T cell receptor beta chains sequenced from a single sample in a study of blood T cells in healthy people across ages. Primed by a sample-barcoded 5' primer and a J-beta primer mix, a second PCR proceeded for 7 to 11 cycles. A single record per CDR3 protein comes from TCRdb applying MiXCR to the 5' RACE reads. The sample includes about 620,000 distinct CDR3 sequences, 21% of them seen just once. The sequencing sample was made of blood. These receptors originate from a man aged 65 to 79 in good health.

This clonotype was detected a few times. This sequence joins TRBV5-1 and TRBJ2-7; 7 bases align to TRBD1. Unmatched junction bases numbered 10, after V lost 4 bases and J lost 6 bases. In germline, CDR1 is SGHRS, CDR2 YFSETQ. The CDR3 sequence is 14 residues long. CDR3 protein: CASSTGTVFGEQYF. CDR3 nucleotide sequence: TGCGCCAGCAGCACCGGGACAGTCTTTGGCGAGCAGTACTTC.

This chain uses TRBV7-9 with TRBJ2-7; D unresolved. Germline V lookup: CDR1 SEHNR, CDR2 FQNEAQ (reference sequence). With 2 bases removed from V and 3 bases from J, the gap between germline ends came to 8 bases. This CDR3 spans 13 amino acids. The CDR3 nucleotides read TGTGCCAGCAGCTTAACTATCAGCTACGAGCAGTACTTC. This encodes CASSLTISYEQYF.

The chain uses TRBV7-2 and TRBJ1-2; 11 bases align to TRBD1. This CDR3 has 15 amino acids. V lost 2 bases, J lost 10 bases, and 9 bases stayed unmatched. The germline gives CDR1 SGHTA, CDR2 FQGNSA. The CDR3 sequence is CASSLNPGTGGFYTF. The CDR3 coding sequence is TGTGCCAGCAGCTTAAACCCCGGGACAGGGGGGTTCTACACCTTC.

V and J are TRBV13 and TRBJ1-1; 8 bases agree with TRBD1. The CDR3 has 14 amino acids. The germline V gene encodes CDR1 PRHDT and CDR2 FYEKMQ (reference sequence). The V and J ends lost 5 bases and 3 bases, in that order; junction bases with no gene match: 5. CDR3 region: CASSGQGRYTEAFF. DNA of the CDR3: TGTGCCAGCAGCGGACAGGGAAGGTACACTGAAGCTTTCTTT.

This clonotype has at least ten counts. The chain combines TRBV10-3 with TRBJ1-6, with 8 positions matching TRBD1. The CDR3 is 14 residues long. V was clipped by 6 bases and J by 7 bases; unmatched bases: 5. The germline V gene has CDR1 ENHRY and CDR2 SYGVKD. The CDR3 sequence: CAIRPGQENSPLHF. The CDR3 nucleotides are TGTGCCATCAGACCGGGACAGGAGAATTCACCCCTCCACTTT.

As for this clonotype: One end of the junction does not line up with germline, which may come from a read error. The rearrangement joins TRBV6-2 or TRBV6-3 to TRBJ2-7, with TRBD2 identical over 9 bases. This CDR3 has 13 residues. Germline assignment: CDR1 MNHEY and CDR2 SVGEGT. The chain's CDR3 is CASTPSGTYEQHF. CDR3 DNA: TGTGCCAGCACTCCTAGCGGGACATACGAGCAGCACTTC.

The chain joins TRBV7-2 to TRBJ2-7; tentatively, D is TRBD1 (6 bases). Deletions cut 5 bases from V and 3 bases from J, with 14 bases between. Per the germline V gene, CDR1 is SGHTA and CDR2 is FQGNSA. The CDR3 runs to 14 residues. The CDR3 DNA sequence: TGTGCCAGCAGCCTACGAACAGGGAGCTACGAGCAGTACTTC. Its protein product is CASSLRTGSYEQYF.

This clonotype was seen a few times. The gene calls are TRBV11-2 and TRBJ1-4; a weak D match, TRBD1 (5 bases). Germline V gene lookup returns CDR1 SGHAT and CDR2 FQNNGV. The CDR3 runs to 13 residues. Trimming stripped 2 bases from V and 8 bases from J, with 9 bases between. For the CDR3, the DNA is TGTGCCAGCAGCTTATTCAGGGTGGAAAAACTGTTTTTT. Its protein is CASSLFRVEKLFF.

The chain combines TRBV12-5 with TRBJ2-2; D not certain. Germline lookup yields CDR1 LGHNT and CDR2 FRNRAP. CDR3 length: 15 residues. V was clipped by 6 bases and J by 1 base, with 12 bases between them. CDR3 DNA: TGTGCTAGTGGCAACCGGGCCTTGAACACCGGGGAGCTGTTTTTT. It specifies CASGNRALNTGELFF.

V is TRBV20-1 and J is TRBJ2-7; 11 bases map to TRBD2. V lost 6 bases, J lost 0 bases, and 10 bases stayed unmatched. CDR1 is DFQATT, CDR2 SNEGSKA, per germline (reference sequence). The CDR3 contains 16 residues. The CDR3, as DNA: TGCAGTGCCAAAGATCGACTAGCGGGATTCTCCTACGAGCAGTACTTC. Amino acid sequence: CSAKDRLAGFSYEQYF.

CDR3 protein: CASSPGVADTQYF. CDR3 nucleotides: TGTGCCAGCTCACCAGGGGTTGCAGATACGCAGTATTTT. The J gene is TRBJ2-3, the V gene TRBV18; D remains unclear. The length of the CDR3 is 13 residues. The V end lost 2 bases, the J end lost 4 bases, and 7 bases lay between the germline ends. Germline CDR1 is KGHSH and CDR2 is LQKENI.

The chain couples TRBV10-3 to TRBJ2-2; TRBD1 matches 8 bases. CDR1 ENHRY and CDR2 SYGVKD come from the germline V gene. The CDR3 spans 15 residues. The ends lost 7 bases at V and 6 bases at J; junction bases unmatched: 10. DNA for the CDR3: TGTGCCATCATCGGACAGGGTGCGGCCGCCGGGGAGCTGTTTTTT. Amino acid sequence: CAIIGQGAAAGELFF.

The rearrangement joins TRBV5-1 to TRBJ2-3; D perhaps matches TRBD2 (6 bases). CDR3 length: 14 amino acids. Per the germline V gene, CDR1 is SGHRS and CDR2 is YFSETQ. V was shortened by 4 bases and J by 4 bases, with 13 bases between the two germline ends. The CDR3 region is CASSPGTPPDTQYF. In DNA form, the CDR3 reads TGCGCCAGCAGCCCCGGGACTCCCCCAGATACGCAGTATTTT.

The rearrangement joins TRBV5-1 to TRBJ1-1, with D possibly TRBD1 on 5 matching bases. Per the germline V gene, CDR1 is SGHRS and CDR2 is YFSETQ. Trimming shortened V by 3 bases and J by 6 bases, and 15 bases separated the two germline ends. The CDR3 contains 14 residues. CDR3 nucleotide sequence: TGCGCCAGCAGCTGGGGGAATTCGGTCTCTGAAGCTTTCTTT. Its translation is CASSWGNSVSEAFF.

The chain uses TRBV20-1 and TRBJ2-1; D uncertain. The V end lost 4 bases, the J end lost 1 base, and 11 bases lay between the germline ends. This CDR3 has 14 residues. The germline V gene encodes CDR1 DFQATT and CDR2 SNEGSKA (reference sequence). The CDR3 DNA reads TGCAGTGCTACAGAAACTGGGTCCTACAATGAGCAGTTCTTC. It yields the protein CSATETGSYNEQFF.

The chain is built from TRBV5-8 and TRBJ2-5, with 9 bases that match TRBD1. J was trimmed by 0 bases and V by 10 bases; bases with no gene match: 7. Germline values: CDR1 SGHTS, CDR2 YDEGEE. CDR3 size: 14 residues. CDR3 in amino acids: CASGQGTNQETQYF. CDR3 sequence (DNA): TGTGCCTCTGGACAGGGGACGAACCAAGAGACCCAGTACTTC.

About this clonotype itself: Lacking the conserved final phenylalanine or tryptophan, this CDR3 likely reflects a read error. The V gene is TRBV3-1, the J gene TRBJ2-3; 10 nucleotides match TRBD2. Germline V gives CDR1 LGHDT, CDR2 YNNKEL (reference sequence). The CDR3 contains 19 residues. V trimming: 1 base; J trimming: 0 bases; junction bases outside the gene matches: 10. The CDR3 loop reads CASSQVLEREGQSTDTQYL. The CDR3 DNA follows: TGTGCCAGCAGCCAAGTGTTAGAGCGGGAGGGCCAAAGCACAGATACGCAGTATTTG.

This clonotype showed up just a few times. The chain couples TRBV11-3 to TRBJ2-1; D not certain. Trimming stripped 3 bases from V and 2 bases from J, with 11 bases between. Germline CDR1 reads SGHNT; CDR2 reads YENEEA. The length of the CDR3 is 15 residues. The CDR3 reads CASSLYSKAYNEQFF. The CDR3 nucleotides read TGTGCCAGCAGCTTGTACAGCAAGGCCTACAATGAGCAGTTCTTC. The complete variable domain, with remaining parts taken from reference TRBV11-3 and TRBJ2-1, reads EAGVVQSPRYKIIEKKQPVAFWCNPISGHNTLYWYLQNLGQGPELLIRYENEEAVDDSQLPKDRFSAERLKGVDSTLKIQPAELGDSAVYLCASSLYSKAYNEQFFGPGTRLTVL.

This clonotype has more than one count but fewer than ten. V usage is TRBV9 and J usage is TRBJ2-2, with a possible D match to TRBD1 (6 bases). Germline CDR1 reads SGDLS; CDR2 reads YYNGEE. Trimming removed 5 bases from V and 0 bases from J, with 14 bases in between. This CDR3 region has 16 residues. The CDR3 spells CASRRGGQPNTGELFF. CDR3 DNA: TGTGCCAGCAGAAGGGGCGGACAGCCGAACACCGGGGAGCTGTTTTTT.

This clonotype was found once. This rearrangement joins TRBV9 to TRBJ2-1, with D perhaps TRBD2 (6 bases). Germline CDR1 reads SGDLS; CDR2 reads YYNGEE. The CDR3 has 15 amino acids. V was clipped by 0 bases and J by 0 bases, with 7 bases between them. The CDR3 DNA is TGTGCCAGCAGCGTAGGGGGGGACTCCTACAATGAGCAGTTCTTC. Its translation: CASSVGGDSYNEQFF.